This entry features one TCR beta chain sequence. Its antigen is not known. This record comes from a study of vaccination and CD4 T cells after COVID-19. Looking at the study overall: Convalescent cases consisted of six males and four females, of whom two were Hispanic. Sampling post-COVID took place a median 101 days after diagnosis (range 35 to 161).

Germline V gives CDR1 MDHEN, CDR2 SYDVKM. This CDR3 is 17 amino acids long. Trimming cost V 6 bases and J 0 bases; bases outside gene matches: 7. Cultured CD4+ T cell DNA underwent sequencing with the Oncomine TCR Beta short-read assay. Each CDR3 protein is one row after TCRdb ran MiXCR on the PCR reads. The sample lists around 19,000 distinct CDR3 sequences; approximately 63% were seen once. The treatment was: roughly ten-day PBMC culture with coronavirus spike peptide pools or control peptides (ViraFEST assay). Per well, some 2 million PBMCs were cultured in the presence of roughly 9 IU/ml IL-2 and roughly 10 ug/ml peptide pools.

The V call is TRBV28, the J call TRBJ2-7, with 14 bases aligning to TRBD2. This TCR was recovered from a human donor who had recovered from COVID-19. Source material: CD4+ T cells from blood, cultured in vitro. Here the CDR3 DNA reads TGTGCCAGCAGCTGGACTAGCGGGAGGTCGAGCTCCTACGAGCAGTACTTC. This translates into CASSWTSGRSSSYEQYF.